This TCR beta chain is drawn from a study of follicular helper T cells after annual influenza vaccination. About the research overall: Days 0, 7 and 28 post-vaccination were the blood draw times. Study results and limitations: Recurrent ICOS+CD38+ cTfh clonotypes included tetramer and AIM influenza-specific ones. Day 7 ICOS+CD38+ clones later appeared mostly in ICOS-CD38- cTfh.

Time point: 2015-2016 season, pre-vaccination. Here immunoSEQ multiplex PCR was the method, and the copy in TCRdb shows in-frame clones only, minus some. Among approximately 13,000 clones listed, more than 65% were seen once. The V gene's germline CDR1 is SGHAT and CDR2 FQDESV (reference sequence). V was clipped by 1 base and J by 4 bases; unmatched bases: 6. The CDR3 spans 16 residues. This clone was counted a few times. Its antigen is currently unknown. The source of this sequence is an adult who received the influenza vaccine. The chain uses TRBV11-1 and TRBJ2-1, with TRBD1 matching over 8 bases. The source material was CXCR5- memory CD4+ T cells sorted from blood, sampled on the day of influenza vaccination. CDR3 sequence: CASSLVQGAGYNEQFF. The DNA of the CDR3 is TGTGCCAGCAGCTTAGTCCAGGGGGCAGGATACAATGAGCAGTTCTTC.